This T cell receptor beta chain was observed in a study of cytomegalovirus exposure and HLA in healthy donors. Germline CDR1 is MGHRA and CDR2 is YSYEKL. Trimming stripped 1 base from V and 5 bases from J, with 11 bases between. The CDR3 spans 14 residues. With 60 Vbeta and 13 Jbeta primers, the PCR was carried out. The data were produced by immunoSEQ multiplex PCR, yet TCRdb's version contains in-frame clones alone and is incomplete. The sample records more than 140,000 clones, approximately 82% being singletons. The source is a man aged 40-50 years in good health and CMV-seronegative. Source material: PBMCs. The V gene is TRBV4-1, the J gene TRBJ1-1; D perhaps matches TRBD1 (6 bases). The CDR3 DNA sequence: TGCGCCAGCAGCCAAGTGTTACAGGGAACTGAAGCTTTCTTT. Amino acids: CASSQVLQGTEAFF.